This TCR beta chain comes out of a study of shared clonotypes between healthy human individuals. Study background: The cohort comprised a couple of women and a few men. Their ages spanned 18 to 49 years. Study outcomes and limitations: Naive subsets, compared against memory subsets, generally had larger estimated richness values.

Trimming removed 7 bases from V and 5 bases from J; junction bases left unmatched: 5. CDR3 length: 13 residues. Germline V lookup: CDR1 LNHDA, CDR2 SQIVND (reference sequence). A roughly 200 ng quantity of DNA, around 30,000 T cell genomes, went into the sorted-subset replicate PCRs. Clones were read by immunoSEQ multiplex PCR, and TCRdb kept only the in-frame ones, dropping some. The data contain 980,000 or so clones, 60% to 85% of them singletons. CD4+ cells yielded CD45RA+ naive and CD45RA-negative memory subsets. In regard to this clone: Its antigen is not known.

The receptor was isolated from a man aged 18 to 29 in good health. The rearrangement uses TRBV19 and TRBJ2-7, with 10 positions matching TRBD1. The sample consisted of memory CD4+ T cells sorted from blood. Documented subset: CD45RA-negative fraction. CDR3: CASTSDRGNEQYF. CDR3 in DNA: TGTGCCAGTACCTCGGACAGGGGGAACGAGCAGTACTTC.